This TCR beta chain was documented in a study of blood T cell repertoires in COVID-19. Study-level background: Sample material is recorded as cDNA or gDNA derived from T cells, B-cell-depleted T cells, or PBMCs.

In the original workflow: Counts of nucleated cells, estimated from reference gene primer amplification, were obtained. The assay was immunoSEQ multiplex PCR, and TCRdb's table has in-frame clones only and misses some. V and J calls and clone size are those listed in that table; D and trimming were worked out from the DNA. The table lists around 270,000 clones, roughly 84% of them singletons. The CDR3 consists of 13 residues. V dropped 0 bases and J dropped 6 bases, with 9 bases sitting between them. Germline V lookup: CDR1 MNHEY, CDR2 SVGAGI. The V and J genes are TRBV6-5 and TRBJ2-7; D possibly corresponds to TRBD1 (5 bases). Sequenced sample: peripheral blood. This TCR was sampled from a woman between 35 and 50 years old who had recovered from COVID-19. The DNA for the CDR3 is TGTGCCAGCAGTTACTCGACAGAAGGCGAGCAGTACTTC. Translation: CASSYSTEGEQYF.